This T cell receptor (beta chain) stems from a study of cytomegalovirus exposure and HLA in healthy donors. Study findings and constraints: Solely CMV serostatus was available to characterize immune exposure. The authors later found HLA-associated TCR beta chains more clonally expanded than equally common others. Most likely, a cluster of highly shared sequence variants arose as a sequencing artifact. Trimming of TCR beta V- and J-genes showed a link, identified in a later analysis, to a missense DCLRE1C variant.

A remark on this clone: Its antigen is currently unknown.

The CDR3 is 15 amino acids. Germline loops: CDR1 SGHDT, CDR2 YYEEEE. With 0 bases clipped from V and 4 bases from J, the junction kept 4 bases outside the gene matches. The PCR was carried out with 60 Vbeta primers and 13 Jbeta primers. Generated by immunoSEQ multiplex PCR, the TCRdb table keeps only in-frame clones and is missing some. The table records under 250,000 clones, approximately 81% of them present only once. Sequences were obtained from PBMCs. The chain joins TRBV5-6 to TRBJ1-1; 9 nucleotides match TRBD1. This clonotype originated in a human donor in good health. The CDR3 region is CASSLDRGRFTEAFF. CDR3 in DNA: TGTGCCAGCAGCTTGGACAGGGGGCGATTCACTGAAGCTTTCTTT. Variable domain in full (rest from reference TRBV5-6 and TRBJ1-1): DAGVTQSPTHLIKTRGQQVTLRCSPKSGHDTVSWYQQALGQGPQFIFQYYEEEERQRGNFPDRFSGHQFPNYSSELNVNALLLGDSALYLCASSLDRGRFTEAFFGQGTRLTVV.